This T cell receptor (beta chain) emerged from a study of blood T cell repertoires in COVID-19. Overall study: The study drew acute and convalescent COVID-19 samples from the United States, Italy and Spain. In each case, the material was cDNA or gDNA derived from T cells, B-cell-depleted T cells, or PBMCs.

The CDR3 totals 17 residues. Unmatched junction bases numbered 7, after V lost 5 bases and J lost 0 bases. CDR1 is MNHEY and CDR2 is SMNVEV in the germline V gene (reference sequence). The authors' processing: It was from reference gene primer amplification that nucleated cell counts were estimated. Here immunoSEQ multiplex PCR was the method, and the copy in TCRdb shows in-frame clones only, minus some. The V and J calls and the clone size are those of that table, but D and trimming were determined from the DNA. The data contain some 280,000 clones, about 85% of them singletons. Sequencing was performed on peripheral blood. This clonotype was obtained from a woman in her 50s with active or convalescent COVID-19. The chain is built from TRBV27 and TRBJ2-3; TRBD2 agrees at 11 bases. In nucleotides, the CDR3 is TGTGCCAGCAGTGGACTAGCGGGCCCCCCTAGCACAGATACGCAGTATTTT. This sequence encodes CASSGLAGPPSTDTQYF.